Listed here are 23 T cell receptor beta chains from one sample, sequenced in a study of shared clonotypes between healthy human individuals. TCRdb keeps only in-frame clones here, not all; method: immunoSEQ multiplex PCR. The table has some 1,400,000 clones, over 95% seen once. The sequenced material came from naive CD4+ T cells sorted from blood. Subset described: CD45RA+ positively selected. Receptors originate from a man younger than 40 in good health.

The V call is TRBV29-1, the J call TRBJ2-1; D is ambiguous. This CDR3 has 13 amino acids. Germline V lookup: CDR1 SQVTM, CDR2 ANQGSEA. Trimming cost V 8 bases and J 8 bases, with 19 bases left between them. The chain's CDR3 is CSTKGSNGDEQFF. DNA of the CDR3: TGCAGCACCAAAGGAAGTAACGGCGATGAGCAGTTCTTC.

The rearrangement links TRBV7-8 to TRBJ2-3, with D tentatively TRBD1 or TRBD2 (6 bases each). Germline V gives CDR1 SGHVS, CDR2 FQNEAQ. Trimming took 8 bases from V and 0 from J, leaving 12 bases between them. This CDR3 comprises 14 residues. The CDR3 coding sequence is TGTGCCAGCGGGGGGCGGAGAAGCACAGATACGCAGTATTTT. As protein: CASGGRRSTDTQYF.

The chain combines TRBV27 with TRBJ2-7; the D gene is possibly TRBD1 (6 bases). Trimming shortened V by 1 base and J by 2 bases, and 9 bases separated the two germline ends. Germline CDR1 reads MNHEY; CDR2 reads SMNVEV (reference sequence). The CDR3 covers 14 residues. The CDR3 nucleotides are TGTGCCAGCAGTTTATACAGGGCCACCTACGAGCAGTACTTC. It yields the protein CASSLYRATYEQYF.

The chain has TRBV5-4 and TRBJ2-1; TRBD2 matches 13 bases. The CDR3 length is 16 residues. V trimming: 0 bases; J trimming: 7 bases; junction bases outside the gene matches: 4. Per the germline V gene, CDR1 is SGHNT and CDR2 is YYREEE (reference sequence). CDR3 loop: CASSLGGTSGTNEQFF. CDR3 nucleotides: TGTGCCAGCAGCTTGGGGGGGACTAGCGGGACTAATGAGCAGTTCTTC.

V is TRBV2 and J is TRBJ2-3, with TRBD2 matching over 9 bases. The CDR3 has 17 residues. CDR1 SNHLY and CDR2 FYNNEI come from the germline V gene. The V gene end was trimmed by 4 bases and the J gene end by 5 bases; junction bases not matched to a gene: 13. As DNA, the CDR3 is TGTGCCAGCAGTGCCCAGGGGGGCGGGAGGGCCATAGATACGCAGTATTTT. This sequence encodes CASSAQGGGRAIDTQYF.

The V and J genes are TRBV28 and TRBJ2-7; D is ambiguous. V gave up 6 bases and J gave up 4 bases, with 10 bases separating them. Looked up from germline, CDR1 is MDHEN and CDR2 is SYDVKM. This CDR3 comprises 12 residues. This CDR3 is CASSTDRYEQYF. Here the CDR3 DNA reads TGTGCCAGCAGCACGGACCGGTACGAGCAGTACTTC.

CDR3 nucleotides: TGTGCCAGCAGTGAATTGTTTGGGGGACTAGCCCCCCATGAGCAGTTCTTC. Its translation is CASSELFGGLAPHEQFF. The chain couples TRBV6-1 to TRBJ2-1, with 9 bases matching TRBD2. The CDR3 has 17 residues. CDR1 is MNHNS and CDR2 is SASEGT in the germline V gene. The V and J ends lost 2 bases and 8 bases, in that order; junction bases with no gene match: 13.

The chain links TRBV5-1 to TRBJ2-5, with 9 bases lining up with TRBD1. Germline V lookup: CDR1 SGHRS, CDR2 YFSETQ. Trimming took 4 bases from V and 2 from J; bases not matched to a gene: 9. The CDR3 consists of 16 residues. CDR3 residues: CASSMTQGAGQETQYF. The CDR3 nucleotides read TGCGCCAGCAGCATGACACAGGGGGCAGGGCAAGAGACCCAGTACTTC.

The chain combines TRBV5-1 with TRBJ2-2; tentatively, D is TRBD1 (5 bases). V was trimmed by 5 bases and J by 7 bases, leaving 9 bases between them. The CDR3 contains 12 residues. Germline CDR1 is SGHRS and CDR2 is YFSETQ. CDR3 residues: CASRPGHGELFF. The CDR3 DNA follows: TGCGCCAGCAGACCAGGGCACGGGGAGCTGTTTTTT.

J is TRBJ2-5 and V is TRBV5-1, with 7 positions matching TRBD1. The CDR3 has 13 residues. Trimming took 3 bases from V and 5 from J; bases not matched to a gene: 4. Germline V gene data show CDR1 as SGHRS and CDR2 as YFSETQ. CDR3 sequence reads: CASSSTGWETQYF. In nucleotides, the CDR3 is TGCGCCAGCAGCTCGACAGGGTGGGAGACCCAGTACTTC.

The genes are TRBV18 and TRBJ1-3; D is perhaps TRBD1 (5 bases). Trimming took 6 bases from V and 10 from J, leaving 25 bases between them. This CDR3 is built from 16 residues. Looked up from germline, CDR1 is KGHSH and CDR2 is LQKENI. CDR3 sequence reads: CASSYLEQASPWTIYF. CDR3 nucleotide sequence: TGTGCCAGCTCCTACCTGGAACAGGCCTCGCCGTGGACCATATATTTT. Variable domain in full (rest from reference TRBV18 and TRBJ1-3): NAGVMQNPRHLVRRRGQEARLRCSPMKGHSHVYWYRQLPEEGLKFMVYLQKENIIDESGMPKERFSAEFPKEGPSILRIQQVVRGDSAAYFCASSYLEQASPWTIYFGEGSWLTVV.

The chain combines TRBV9 with TRBJ2-7; the D gene is possibly TRBD1 (5 bases). V gave up 4 bases and J gave up 2 bases, with 13 bases separating them. The CDR3 has 14 residues. Germline lookup yields CDR1 SGDLS and CDR2 YYNGEE. CDR3 DNA sequence: TGTGCCAGCAGCCCGGTGGGGCAGACCTACGAGCAGTACTTC. It codes for CASSPVGQTYEQYF.

The gene calls are TRBV5-1 and TRBJ1-1; D remains unclear. The CDR3 is made up of 16 amino acids. Germline V gene sequence: CDR1 SGHRS, CDR2 YFSETQ. The V end lost 3 bases, the J end lost 5 bases, and 20 bases lay between the germline ends. CDR3 in DNA: TGCGCCAGCAGCTCAACCCCACCTGACGGTATTACTGAAGCTTTCTTT. This gives the protein CASSSTPPDGITEAFF. Full variable domain (missing parts from reference TRBV5-1 and TRBJ1-1): KAGVTQTPRYLIKTRGQQVTLSCSPISGHRSVSWYQQTPGQGLQFLFEYFSETQRNKGNFPGRFSGRQFSNSRSEMNVSTLELGDSALYLCASSSTPPDGITEAFFGQGTRLTVV.

The CDR3 DNA follows: TGTGCCAGCAGCCCCCTCATTGGGGTCTCGACTAGCGGGAGAATCAGTTCCTACGAGCAGTACTTC. Translating it yields CASSPLIGVSTSGRISSYEQYF. V and J are TRBV14 and TRBJ2-7; 12 bases align to TRBD2. CDR1 and CDR2 from the germline V gene are SGHDN and FVKESK. V trimming: 4 bases; J trimming: 1 base; junction bases outside the gene matches: 23. The CDR3 runs to 22 residues. Combining the CDR3 with reference TRBV14 and TRBJ2-7 gives the whole variable domain EAGVTQFPSHSVIEKGQTVTLRCDPISGHDNLYWYRRVMGKEIKFLLHFVKESKQDESGMPNNRFLAERTGGTYSTLKVQPAELEDSGVYFCASSPLIGVSTSGRISSYEQYFGPGTRLTVT.

This sequence joins TRBV19 and TRBJ2-2; no clear D. The length of the CDR3 is 14 residues. The germline V gene has CDR1 LNHDA and CDR2 SQIVND (reference sequence). Trimming shortened V by 7 bases and J by 5 bases, and 14 bases separated the two germline ends. CDR3 region: CASTRPGPTGELFF. CDR3 DNA: TGTGCCAGTACCCGACCTGGACCGACCGGGGAGCTGTTTTTT.

This clone was seen just once. The V call is TRBV28, the J call TRBJ1-5, with D maybe TRBD1 (6 bases). Germline loops: CDR1 MDHEN, CDR2 SYDVKM. The CDR3 is made up of 14 amino acids. With 3 bases removed from V and 3 bases from J, the gap between germline ends came to 9 bases. This CDR3 is CASSFGQFNQPQHF. The CDR3, as DNA: TGTGCCAGCAGTTTCGGACAGTTCAATCAGCCCCAGCATTTT.

V usage is TRBV19 and J usage is TRBJ1-4; D gene ambiguous. The V gene lost 2 bases and the J gene lost 0 bases, with 7 bases spanning the gap. The CDR3 length is 15 residues. Germline V gene sequence: CDR1 LNHDA, CDR2 SQIVND (reference sequence). DNA of the CDR3: TGTGCCAGTAGTATAAGGGCAGCAACTAATGAAAAACTGTTTTTT. Protein product: CASSIRAATNEKLFF.

J is TRBJ1-5 and V is TRBV28; D may be TRBD1 (5 bases). V shed 3 bases and J shed 3 bases, with 12 bases lying between them. Germline CDR1 and CDR2: MDHEN and SYDVKM. The CDR3 runs to 15 residues. The CDR3 here is CASSLGQSDNQPQHF. In DNA, the CDR3 is TGTGCCAGCAGTTTGGGGCAGAGTGACAATCAGCCCCAGCATTTT.

The table lists this clone with a count of one. The DNA for the CDR3 is TGTGCCAGCAGTGGTGGCAGGACAAAGCAGTACTTC. This gives the protein CASSGGRTKQYF. The genes are TRBV2 and TRBJ2-7; D might be TRBD1 (5 bases). Germline V gene lookup returns CDR1 SNHLY and CDR2 FYNNEI. V lost 4 bases to trimming and J lost 8 bases, with 12 bases between them. The CDR3 is made up of 12 amino acids.

About this clone: Other DNA variants within this sample encode the same CDR3. The rearrangement links TRBV29-1 to TRBJ1-5; TRBD1 agrees at 10 bases. J was trimmed by 5 bases and V by 4 bases; bases with no gene match: 2. The CDR3 spans 13 residues. Germline-derived CDR1 and CDR2 are SQVTM and ANQGSEA. In DNA form, the CDR3 reads TGCAGCGTTGCCGGGACAGGGGATCAGCCCCAGCATTTT. Its protein product is CSVAGTGDQPQHF.

The genes are TRBV5-5 and TRBJ2-3; 9 bases fit TRBD2. The CDR3 length is 15 residues. Trimming cost V 4 bases and J 6 bases; bases outside gene matches: 9. Germline CDR1 SGHKS, CDR2 YYEKEE (reference sequence). The CDR3 sequence: CASSVPLAGADTQYF. The CDR3 bases are TGTGCCAGCAGCGTACCACTAGCGGGTGCGGATACGCAGTATTTT. Drawing the rest from reference TRBV5-5 and TRBJ2-3, the complete variable domain is DAGVTQSPTHLIKTRGQQVTLRCSPISGHKSVSWYQQVLGQGPQFIFQYYEKEERGRGNFPDRFSARQFPNYSSELNVNALLLGDSALYLCASSVPLAGADTQYFGPGTRLTVL.

The rearrangement joins TRBV5-8 to TRBJ2-1, with TRBD2 matching 11 bases. CDR1 is SGHTS and CDR2 is YDEGEE in the germline V gene. This CDR3 is built from 16 residues. With V trimmed by 4 bases and J by 5 bases, 8 bases remained unmatched. In DNA form, the CDR3 reads TGTGCCAGCAGCCCCATAGCGGGAGGGAATCACAATGAGCAGTTCTTC. This codes for CASSPIAGGNHNEQFF.

The CDR3 is CASSVGGTSGRYSTDTQYF. For the CDR3, the DNA is TGTGCCAGCAGCGTAGGGGGGACTAGCGGGAGGTACAGCACAGATACGCAGTATTTT. The rearrangement joins TRBV9 to TRBJ2-3; 15 bases map to TRBD2. The CDR3 is 19 residues long. CDR1 and CDR2 (germline): SGDLS, YYNGEE. Losses at the gene ends were 0 bases for V and 0 bases for J; bases not matched to a gene: 5.